Given below is one TCR beta chain in context. Its recognized antigen is unknown. Base-call qualities are not available, and no considerably larger clone is one nucleotide away. The sample is drawn from a study of PD-L1 blockade in urothelial cancer (dated by TCRdb to the late 2010s). Regarding the research as a whole: Every patient began therapy in 2014 and was given atezolizumab 1,200 mg intravenously every 3 weeks. Progression-free survival longer than 6 months counted as durable clinical benefit, and TCR features were additionally tested against both progression-free and overall survival. Pretreatment tumor samples and matched peripheral blood, collected serially before and after atezolizumab treatment, underwent TCR sequencing. A median of around 150,000 T cells and some 84,000 unique TCRs was obtained from blood samples, and a median clonality of roughly 0.08 was observed. Patients had an ECOG performance status of 0 or 1 and had received between 0 and 3 prior chemotherapy regimens. Blood samples were analyzed 3 weeks after the start of treatment (second dose) and 6 weeks after the start of treatment. In the same patients, pretreatment tumors underwent whole exome sequencing and RNA sequencing in addition to TCR sequencing. An exploratory multi-omic analysis was conducted of the somatic, immune and clinical correlates of response to PD-L1 blockade with atezolizumab in urothelial cancer. About 90% of the 29 patients were males with bladder-origin urothelial cancer, and 18 of 29 reported a prior smoking history. Pretreatment blood TCR-seq was available for about 28 patients, at least one posttreatment blood collection was obtained for some 24 patients, and tumor TCR-seq was available for some 24 patients. Durable clinical benefit was achieved by nine patients but not by the remaining 20.

This specimen's time point label, interpreted: peripheral blood 6 weeks after treatment start. A total of 25 to 30 patients with locally advanced or metastatic urothelial carcinoma, treated at Memorial Sloan Kettering on a trial protocol, made up the cohort. Peripheral blood mononuclear cells were collected pretreatment and during treatment, with between 1 and 8 total time points per patient. The Qiagen DNeasy Blood extraction kit was used to purify genomic DNA from total PBMCs and tumor samples. PBMCs were collected pretreatment and during treatment, and were isolated and stored as previously described. Synthetic TCR analog templates were spiked into each PCR so that absolute template abundance could be estimated from read counts. TCRbeta CDR3 regions were amplified from genomic DNA with bias-controlled V and J gene primers using the immunoSEQ assay. Sequencing of rearranged TCRbeta segments was performed at approximately 20X coverage. For the original study's pipeline: Clustering was used to correct sequencing errors, and CDR3s were annotated against IMGT so that V, D and J genes could be assigned. Only productive TCRbeta rearrangements were used in downstream analyses, excluding out-of-frame or stop-codon sequences. To compute clonality, Shannon entropy was normalized by the log of the number of unique productive sequences and then subtracted from one. Fisher's exact test with Benjamini-Hochberg correction, at a threshold of adjusted p below 0.01, was used to find clones that differed between time points or between blood and tumor. In TCRdb, the immuneACCESS table is reduced to in-frame sequences with V and J assigned. These tables do not hold every clone; where another copy was compared, an unresolved V gene accounts for under half, and the others remain unexplained. V and J calls and clone size are those listed in that table; D and trimming were worked out from the DNA. The sample table contains 25,000 to 35,000 clones; only one count was recorded for around 84% of them. The ten biggest clones cover around 3% of the sample.

General findings and caveats noted by the study authors: Greater expansion of tumor-associated TCR clones in peripheral blood 3 weeks after the start of treatment was observed in patients with durable benefit (n of about 20, p = 0.022). Because of the small sample size (n ≈ 28) and the many exploratory analyses performed, the results are intended to be regarded as hypothesis-generating. Improved progression-free and overall survival was associated with having pretreatment peripheral blood TCR clonality below the median.

This sample comprised PBMCs, obtained around atezolizumab (anti-PD-L1) treatment. This TCR derives from an older man with urothelial cancer.

The CDR3 protein sequence reads: CASSYSNRQLYEQYF. The DNA reads TGTGCCAGCAGTTACTCGAATCGACAGCTCTACGAGCAGTACTTC. The chain was built from TRBV6-6 and TRBJ2-7; the D gene is possibly TRBD1, with 5 bases matching. The CDR3 holds 15 amino acids from the cysteine to the phenylalanine. Just CDR3 DNA is preserved here, 45 bases in frame from base 1. CDR1 MNHNY and CDR2 SVGAGI are derived from the germline V gene (reference sequence). V is pared back by 0 bases and J by 3 bases, with 12 bases lying between the germline termini.